The 25 T cell receptor beta chains given below trace back to one sample, sequenced in a study of spatial heterogeneity in lung cancer. Described time point: sample taken at primary tumor resection. Study results and caveats: Tumor mutation count correlated with how many alpha and beta TCRs expanded intratumorally.

One entry per CDR3 protein, called by TCRdb with MiXCR from the 5' RACE reads. The sample consists of 6,000 to 8,500 distinct CDR3 sequences, less than 15% of them appearing once. These TCRs' antigens remain unknown. Source: lung tumor tissue, taken at surgery. The receptors were gathered from a male donor with early-stage non-small cell lung cancer.

The table lists this clonotype with many counts. This beta chain appears as a stray read in a library generated for alpha chains; its size is not informative. J is TRBJ2-6 and V is TRBV6-5, with unresolved D. V lost 7 bases, J lost 0 bases, and 16 bases lay in between. The germline CDR1 and CDR2 sequences are MNHEY and SVGAGI. The CDR3 length is 17 residues. CDR3 residues: CASNLGRPYSGANVLTF. In DNA form, the CDR3 reads TGTGCCAGCAATCTTGGACGGCCGTACTCTGGGGCCAACGTCCTGACTTTC.

In its sample, this clonotype ranks as medium-sized. The library was built for alpha chains, so this beta chain is an off-target read and its size means little. This chain links TRBV7-2 with TRBJ1-1; TRBD1 is a possible D gene (6 bases). V lost 2 bases, J lost 11 bases, and 15 bases lay in between. The CDR3 loop spans 13 amino acids. CDR1 SGHTA and CDR2 FQGNSA come from the germline V gene. The CDR3 bases are TGTGCCAGCAGCTTATCAGGCGGGGGGGCCGCTTTCTTT. It yields the protein CASSLSGGGAAFF.

This clonotype showed up many times. This beta chain was picked up by a library intended for alpha chains and is off target, so its count carries little meaning. V is TRBV11-3 and J is TRBJ2-5; D remains unclear. The ends were cut back, 4 bases at V and 6 bases at J, with 6 bases in the middle. There are 11 residues in the CDR3. The germline gives CDR1 SGHNT, CDR2 YENEEA. The DNA of the CDR3 is TGTGCCAGCAGCTCAGGACAGACCCAGTACTTC. Translated: CASSSGQTQYF.

Remarks on this clonotype: Since it is a stray read in a library aimed at alpha chains, this beta chain has a size that is not meaningful. CDR3 DNA: TGTGCCAGCAGTACGAGGACAGTCAATGAGCAGTTCTTC. Amino acids: CASSTRTVNEQFF. V and J are TRBV5-6 and TRBJ2-1; TRBD1 might be the D (6 bases). Germline CDR1 reads SGHDT; CDR2 reads YYEEEE. This CDR3 comprises 13 residues. V was cut by 5 bases and J by 6 bases, with 12 bases left in between.

This clonotype was recorded many times. A library prepared for alpha chains yielded this beta chain as an off-target read; its size is of little meaning. The chain links TRBV7-9 to TRBJ2-5; 7 bases agree with TRBD1. CDR1 is SEHNR, CDR2 FQNEAQ, per germline (reference sequence). This CDR3 is built from 16 residues. After removal of 5 bases from V and 0 bases from J, the junction contained 9 bases not matched to a gene. CDR3 amino acids: CASSPPTGMYQETQYF. Here the CDR3 DNA reads TGTGCCAGCAGCCCCCCGACAGGGATGTACCAAGAGACCCAGTACTTC.

The sample holds many counts of this clonotype. The library was prepared for alpha chains; this beta chain is a stray read, so its frequency means little. CDR3: CASSTSGSYQKYNEQFF. The CDR3 DNA is TGTGCCAGCAGCACTAGCGGGAGCTACCAGAAATACAATGAGCAGTTCTTC. V and J are TRBV9 and TRBJ2-1; 11 bases fit TRBD2. This CDR3 is built from 17 residues. V trimming: 4 bases; J trimming: 4 bases; junction bases outside the gene matches: 10. Germline CDR1 is SGDLS and CDR2 is YYNGEE.

This clonotype was counted ten times or more. This beta chain is a stray read from a library made for alpha chains; its abundance is not meaningful. V gene TRBV5-1 combines with J gene TRBJ1-5; D is unresolved. Germline CDR1 SGHRS, CDR2 YFSETQ. Trimming pared 0 bases from V and 5 bases from J, leaving 12 bases between. CDR3 length equals 15 residues. The chain's CDR3 is CASSLAGLHHQPQHF. As DNA, the CDR3 is TGCGCCAGCAGCTTGGCCGGACTCCACCATCAGCCCCAGCATTTT. The complete variable domain, with remaining parts taken from reference TRBV5-1 and TRBJ1-5, reads KAGVTQTPRYLIKTRGQQVTLSCSPISGHRSVSWYQQTPGQGLQFLFEYFSETQRNKGNFPGRFSGRQFSNSRSEMNVSTLELGDSALYLCASSLAGLHHQPQHFGDGTRLSIL.

By share, this clonotype ranks as medium-sized. Being off target in a library aimed at alpha chains, this beta chain has a size of little meaning. J is TRBJ1-5 and V is TRBV12-3 or TRBV12-4, with 7 bases identical to TRBD1. V shed 4 bases, J shed 4 bases, and the junction held 10 bases outside the gene matches. The CDR3 length is 16 residues. The CDR3, as DNA: TGTGCCAGCAGTTCCCAGACAGGGAGACCTAATCAGCCCCAGCATTTT. Translated: CASSSQTGRPNQPQHF.

On this clonotype itself: This beta chain is a stray sequence in a library constructed for alpha chains; its clone size is not meaningful. The chain recombines TRBV7-9 with TRBJ1-5; D ambiguous. Between the trimmed V and J ends, which lost 0 bases and 4 bases, there was a span of 4 bases. CDR1 SEHNR and CDR2 FQNEAQ come from the germline V gene (reference sequence). The length of the CDR3 is 13 residues. CDR3 nucleotides: TGTGCCAGCAGCTTAGCATCTAATCAGCCCCAGCATTTT. This codes for CASSLASNQPQHF.

A note on this clonotype: The size of this beta chain means little, since it is a stray read in a library made for alpha chains. This chain joins TRBV20-1 and TRBJ2-3; D gene unclear. The CDR3 is made up of 11 amino acids. V was pared by 3 bases and J by 6 bases, with 7 bases between. The germline CDR1 and CDR2 sequences are DFQATT and SNEGSKA (reference sequence). The CDR3 here is CSASWADTQYF. The CDR3 nucleotides read TGCAGTGCTAGCTGGGCGGATACGCAGTATTTT.

This clonotype was picked up many times. This beta chain appears as a stray read in a library generated for alpha chains; its size is not informative. The J gene is TRBJ1-1, the V gene TRBV4-1; D is undetermined. The CDR3 loop spans 16 amino acids. The V gene's germline CDR1 is MGHRA and CDR2 YSYEKL. V was shortened by 4 bases and J by 6 bases, with 21 bases between the two germline ends. CDR3 in DNA: TGCGCCAGCAGCCTCGAAACGGGTGCGATTATTGCTGAAGCTTTCTTT. Translating gives CASSLETGAIIAEAFF.

Sample share makes this clonotype medium-sized. This beta chain is an off-target read within a library intended for alpha chains, so its frequency means little. The V and J genes are TRBV5-1 and TRBJ2-5, with unresolved D. The CDR3 has 13 amino acids. Trimming cost V 0 bases and J 3 bases, with 6 bases left between them. Germline V gene data show CDR1 as SGHRS and CDR2 as YFSETQ. CDR3 region: CASSLVGKETQYF. The DNA for the CDR3 is TGCGCCAGCAGCTTGGTCGGAAAAGAGACCCAGTACTTC.

This clonotype has ten or more counts. This beta chain turned up in a library designed for alpha chains; as an off-target read, its abundance says little. This rearrangement joins TRBV29-1 to TRBJ1-1; 8 bases agree with TRBD1. With 4 bases clipped from V and 6 bases from J, the junction kept 10 bases outside the gene matches. Germline V CDR1 and CDR2: SQVTM, ANQGSEA. The CDR3 has 14 residues. CDR3 amino acids: CSVGRSTGGAEAFF. The CDR3 DNA reads as TGCAGCGTTGGCCGTAGCACAGGGGGGGCTGAAGCTTTCTTT.

This clonotype has at least ten counts. As an off-target read in a library built for alpha chains, this beta chain has a frequency of little significance. The chain uses TRBV20-1 and TRBJ1-5; weak D call: TRBD1 (6 bases). The CDR3 extends over 17 amino acids. V lost 0 bases and J lost 0, with 15 bases in between. From germline, CDR1 is DFQATT and CDR2 SNEGSKA (reference sequence). CDR3 in amino acids: CSARDPGQTYSNQPQHF. The CDR3 region has the DNA TGCAGTGCTAGAGATCCCGGACAGACATATAGCAATCAGCCCCAGCATTTT.

In this sample, this clonotype turned up many times. With the library built for alpha chains, this beta chain is off target and its frequency is not meaningful. CDR3 nucleotides: TGTGCCAGCACCCCTGGGCAGGAGCAGTTCTTC. Protein product: CASTPGQEQFF. The chain carries TRBV7-2 and TRBJ2-1, with D uncertain. The V gene lost 7 bases and the J gene lost 10 bases, with 11 bases spanning the gap. CDR1 and CDR2 from the germline V gene are SGHTA and FQGNSA. The CDR3 length is 11 residues.

As regards this clonotype: In a library made to pick up alpha chains, this beta chain is a stray read with a size that means little. The chain links TRBV27 to TRBJ1-5; 9 nucleotides line up with TRBD1. From germline, CDR1 is MNHEY and CDR2 SMNVEV (reference sequence). The CDR3 has 16 amino acids. V trimming: 5 bases; J trimming: 4 bases; junction bases outside the gene matches: 9. CDR3: CASSPQGTGNNQPQHF. The CDR3 nucleotides read TGTGCCAGCAGTCCCCAAGGGACAGGGAATAATCAGCCCCAGCATTTT.

Comment on this clonotype: A library made for alpha chains picked up this beta chain off target, so its size means little. V usage is TRBV5-1 and J usage is TRBJ1-2; 7 positions agree with TRBD1. The CDR3 consists of 15 residues. Germline CDR1 reads SGHRS; CDR2 reads YFSETQ. The J segment lost 4 bases and the V segment lost 0 bases, leaving 6 bases of the junction unmatched. The CDR3 reads CASSLEGGEGYGYTF. The CDR3, as DNA: TGCGCCAGCAGCTTGGAAGGGGGCGAGGGCTATGGCTACACCTTC.

By sample fraction, this clonotype is medium-sized. This beta chain came through as a stray read in a library set up for alpha chains, and its size says little. The chain has TRBV29-1 and TRBJ2-3, with no clear D. Germline V gene sequence: CDR1 SQVTM, CDR2 ANQGSEA. The ends were cut back, 8 bases at V and 0 bases at J, with 15 bases in the middle. This CDR3 is 14 amino acids long. The CDR3 protein is CSMRTPRSTDTQYF. The CDR3 bases are TGCAGCATGAGGACCCCGAGAAGCACAGATACGCAGTATTTT.

Details on this clonotype: As an off-target read in a library built for alpha chains, this beta chain has a frequency of little significance. The rearrangement links TRBV29-1 to TRBJ1-1; D remains unclear. The CDR3 has 11 amino acids. Germline V lookup: CDR1 SQVTM, CDR2 ANQGSEA. Trimming left V 5 bases short and J 6 bases short, with 10 bases between. In nucleotides, the CDR3 is TGCAGCGTTATTGACATTCCTGAAGCTTTCTTT. Its protein is CSVIDIPEAFF.

This clonotype occurred many times. Because the library targeted alpha chains, this beta chain is an off-target read whose size means little. The J gene is TRBJ2-1, the V gene TRBV28, with 8 bases lining up with TRBD2. Germline loops: CDR1 MDHEN, CDR2 SYDVKM. The CDR3 totals 13 residues. The V segment lost 3 bases and the J segment 6 bases; nucleotides outside the gene matches: 1. The chain's CDR3 is CASSFAGGNEQFF. Here the CDR3 DNA reads TGTGCCAGCAGTTTTGCGGGAGGCAATGAGCAGTTCTTC.

This clonotype is labeled as medium-sized (0.01 to 0.1%). This beta chain appears as a stray read in a library generated for alpha chains; its size is not informative. The rearrangement uses TRBV4-1 and TRBJ1-5, with D hard to call. Germline V gene data show CDR1 as MGHRA and CDR2 as YSYEKL. Trimming stripped 1 base from V and 5 bases from J, with 9 bases between. CDR3 size: 14 residues. This CDR3 reads CASSQVQEDQPQHF. Written as DNA, the CDR3 is TGCGCCAGCAGCCAAGTCCAGGAGGATCAGCCCCAGCATTTT.

In this sample, this clonotype is medium-sized. The library was built for alpha chains, so this beta chain is an off-target read and its size means little. The chain carries TRBV7-2 and TRBJ2-7; D perhaps matches TRBD1 (5 bases). The CDR3 has 14 residues. Germline loops: CDR1 SGHTA, CDR2 FQGNSA. V dropped 6 bases and J dropped 1 base, with 13 bases sitting between them. The CDR3 nucleotides are TGTGCCAGCAGTCGTCAATCAGGGTCCTACGAGCAGTACTTC. Its translation: CASSRQSGSYEQYF.

Within the sample, this clonotype is medium-sized. This beta chain is an unintended read in a library built for alpha chains; its size means little. The CDR3 protein is CASSGRTTQALETQYF. The CDR3 DNA sequence: TGTGCCAGCAGTGGGCGCACTACTCAAGCCCTAGAGACCCAGTACTTC. The chain joins TRBV6-1 to TRBJ2-5; D gene ambiguous. The CDR3 contains 16 residues. From germline, CDR1 is MNHNS and CDR2 SASEGT. Trimming stripped 4 bases from V and 4 bases from J, with 19 bases between.

Ten or more counts support this clonotype. This beta chain is a stray sequence in a library constructed for alpha chains; its clone size is not meaningful. This chain links TRBV5-1 with TRBJ2-5; D perhaps matches TRBD2 (6 bases). The V gene lost 1 base and the J gene lost 7 bases, with 14 bases spanning the gap. CDR1 and CDR2 (germline): SGHRS, YFSETQ. The CDR3 runs 14 residues. The CDR3 protein is CASSLRILEGTQYF. As DNA, the CDR3 is TGCGCCAGCAGCTTGAGGATCTTGGAGGGGACCCAGTACTTC. The entire variable domain, with the rest obtained from reference TRBV5-1 and TRBJ2-5, is as follows: KAGVTQTPRYLIKTRGQQVTLSCSPISGHRSVSWYQQTPGQGLQFLFEYFSETQRNKGNFPGRFSGRQFSNSRSEMNVSTLELGDSALYLCASSLRILEGTQYFGPGTRLLVL.

This clonotype appeared many times. This beta chain came through as a stray read in a library set up for alpha chains, and its size says little. V usage is TRBV30 and J usage is TRBJ2-5; no firm D call. CDR1 and CDR2 from the germline V gene are GTSNPN and SVGIG (reference sequence). The CDR3 is 12 residues long. Between the trimmed V and J ends, which lost 2 bases and 1 base, there was a span of 5 bases. CDR3 in DNA: TGTGCCTGGAGTCCCATCCAAGAGACCCAGTACTTC. Protein: CAWSPIQETQYF.